In this sample, the clone carrying this T cell receptor beta chain turned up once. What it binds is not known. The entry originates in a study of cytomegalovirus exposure and HLA in healthy donors. Background on the study: Unique TCRs numbering 75 million to 95 million, obtained from HLA-typed donors, made up an early data release. Study results and limitations: When analyzed later, the rates of TCR association showed variation by HLA locus, with DRB1 the most and HLA-C the fewest. Per a later analysis, HLA-associated TCR beta chains showed more clonal expansion than other, equally common TCR beta chains.

It was with 60 Vbeta and 13 Jbeta primers that the PCR ran. Here immunoSEQ multiplex PCR was the method, and the copy in TCRdb shows in-frame clones only, minus some. The sample carries about 120,000 clones, roughly 72% recorded once. The CDR3 is 16 residues long. Germline lookup yields CDR1 SGHRS and CDR2 YFSETQ. The V end was cut by 0 bases, the J end by 1 base, with 13 bases between. The chain employs TRBV5-1 and TRBJ1-1; no reliable D call. The source is a woman between 45 and 65 years old in good health and CMV-seropositive. The sample consisted of PBMCs. The CDR3 spells CASSLGLTGGNTEAFF. The CDR3 coding sequence is TGCGCCAGCAGCTTGGGTCTTACTGGCGGGAACACTGAAGCTTTCTTT.